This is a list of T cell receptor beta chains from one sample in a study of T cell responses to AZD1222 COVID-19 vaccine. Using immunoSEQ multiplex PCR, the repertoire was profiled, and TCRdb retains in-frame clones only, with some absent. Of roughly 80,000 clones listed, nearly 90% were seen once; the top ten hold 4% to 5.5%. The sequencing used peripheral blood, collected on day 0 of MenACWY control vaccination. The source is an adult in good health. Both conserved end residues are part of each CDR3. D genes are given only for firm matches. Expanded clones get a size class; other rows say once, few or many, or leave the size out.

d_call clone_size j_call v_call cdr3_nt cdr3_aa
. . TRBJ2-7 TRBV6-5 TGTGCCAGCAGTTACTCGCGGGACAGCTCCTACGAGCAGTACTTC CASSYSRDSSYEQYF
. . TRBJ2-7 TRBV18 TGTGCCAGCTCGTTCCGGGCCATCAGCTCCTACGAGCAGTACTTC CASSFRAISSYEQYF
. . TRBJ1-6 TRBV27 TGTGCCAGCAGTTTTGGCTGGCGGGAGGCTTCACCCCTCCACTTT CASSFGWREASPLHF
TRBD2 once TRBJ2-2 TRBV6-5 TGTGCCAGCGGATTAGCGGGGGGGCTAACCGGGGAGCTGTTTTTT CASGLAGGLTGELFF
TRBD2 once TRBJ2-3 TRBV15 TGTGCCACCAGCAGAGGGACTAGCGCACGACAAGATACGCAGTATTTT CATSRGTSARQDTQYF
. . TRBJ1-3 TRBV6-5 TGTGCCAGCAGTTACTCAGATCCGGGGACAGGAAACACCATATATTTT CASSYSDPGTGNTIYF
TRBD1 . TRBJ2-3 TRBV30 TGTGCCTGGAGTGCTGGGACAGGGGGCACAGATACGCAGTATTTT CAWSAGTGGTDTQYF
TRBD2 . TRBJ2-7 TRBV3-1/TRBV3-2 TGTGCCAGCAGCCAAGCCAGCGGGGATTTCTACGAGCAGTACTTC CASSQASGDFYEQYF
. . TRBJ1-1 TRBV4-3 TGCGCCAGCAGCCAGACTACAGGGACGCGTGAAGCTTTCTTT CASSQTTGTREAFF
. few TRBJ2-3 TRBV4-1 TGCGCCAGCAGCCAAGAGGGGGGGCGATATACGCAGTATTTT CASSQEGGRYTQYF
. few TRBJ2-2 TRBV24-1 TGTGCCACCAGTTGGAGCGGGGAGCTGTTTTTT CATSWSGELFF
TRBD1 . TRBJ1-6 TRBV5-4 TGTGCCAGCAGCTTGGAGACAGGGAGGCATTCACCCCTCCACTTT CASSLETGRHSPLHF
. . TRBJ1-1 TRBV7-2 TGTGCCAGCAGCTCTCTTGGAGGGCGCACTGAAGCTTTCTTT CASSSLGGRTEAFF
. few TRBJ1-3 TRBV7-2 TGTGCCAGCAGCTCCAGTAGGGGGTATGGAAACACCATATATTTT CASSSSRGYGNTIYF
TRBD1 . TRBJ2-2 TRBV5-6 TGTGCCAGCGGGGACAGGGGGCTTTACACCGGGGAGCTGTTTTTT CASGDRGLYTGELFF
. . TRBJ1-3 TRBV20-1 TGCAGTGCCGCATGGGAAAACACCATATATTTT CSAAWENTIYF
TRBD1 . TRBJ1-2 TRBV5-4 TGTGCCAGCAGCCGAAGGGACAGGCCGCATGGCTACACCTTC CASSRRDRPHGYTF
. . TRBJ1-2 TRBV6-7 TGTGCCAGCAGTTTCCTGACAGACCTGTCCATCTATGGCTACACCTTC CASSFLTDLSIYGYTF
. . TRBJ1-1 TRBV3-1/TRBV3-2 TGTGCCAGCAGCTTCACCTCCCGGGCTGGGAACACTGAAGCTTTCTTT CASSFTSRAGNTEAFF
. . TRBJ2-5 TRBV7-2 TGTGCCAGCAGCTTAGATTGGGGGAACCAAGAGACCCAGTACTTC CASSLDWGNQETQYF
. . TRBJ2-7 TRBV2 TGTGCCAGCAGTGGTCCGTTCTCCTACGAGCAGTACTTC CASSGPFSYEQYF
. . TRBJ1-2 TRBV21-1 TGTGCCAGCAGCCCCGGGGGCCGGTATGGCTACACCTTC CASSPGGRYGYTF